Listed below are T cell receptor beta chains from one sample, sequenced in a study of shared clonotypes between healthy human individuals. Assay used: immunoSEQ multiplex PCR; TCRdb lists only in-frame clones, some missing. The table lists about 980,000 clones, 70% to 85% of them singletons, with roughly 1.5% in the top ten. Sequencing was done on a sample of memory CD4+ T cells sorted from blood. The receptors stem from a man aged 18 to 30 in good health. CDR3s include the opening cysteine and the closing phenylalanine or tryptophan. Fields, in order: CDR3 length, clone size, D gene, J gene, V gene, CDR3 DNA, CDR3 protein. A D gene is named only where the DNA matches it firmly. The size of a clone is reported for some rows only, either as once, few or many, or as a class for expanded clones.

>13|-|-|TRBJ2-5|TRBV30
TGTGCCTGGTATCGGCGGAACCAAGAGACCCAGTACTTC
CAWYRRNQETQYF
>16|-|TRBD1|TRBJ2-1|TRBV6-1
TGTGCCAGCAGTGTGGGGACAGGGGGGTTGATGGGTGAGCAGTTCTTC
CASSVGTGGLMGEQFF
>13|-|TRBD2|TRBJ2-3|TRBV6-5
TGTGCCAGCAGATCCGAGGAGCGGGGTACGCAGTATTTT
CASRSEERGTQYF
>13|-|TRBD1|TRBJ2-5|TRBV2
TGTGCCAGCAGCGGACAGGCAGCAGAGACCCAGTACTTC
CASSGQAAETQYF
>15|-|-|TRBJ1-1|TRBV5-1
TGCGCCAGCAGCTTGGGAGGGACCAAGAACACTGAAGCTTTCTTT
CASSLGGTKNTEAFF
>12|-|TRBD1|TRBJ2-7|TRBV2
TGTGCCAGGGGACAGGGTCTTGGCGAGCAGTACTTC
CARGQGLGEQYF
>14|few|TRBD1|TRBJ1-5|TRBV28
TGTGCCAGCAGCACCAGACAGGGCCAACAGCCCCAGCATTTT
CASSTRQGQQPQHF
>15|-|TRBD2|TRBJ2-2|TRBV5-5
TGTGCCAGCAGCTCCGGGACTACCCACACCGGGGAGCTGTTTTTT
CASSSGTTHTGELFF
>13|-|TRBD1|TRBJ2-1|TRBV9
TGTGCCAGCAGCTCCGGACAGGGCAATGAGCAGTTCTTC
CASSSGQGNEQFF
>14|-|TRBD1|TRBJ1-6|TRBV28
TGTGCCAGCGGGCCGGGACAGGGACGTTCACCCCTCCACTTT
CASGPGQGRSPLHF
>17|few|TRBD1|TRBJ2-5|TRBV6-1
TGTGCCAGCAGTGGCGGGGACAGGGTTTCCGTGGGGGAGACCCAGTACTTC
CASSGGDRVSVGETQYF
>13|-|-|TRBJ1-5|TRBV29-1
TGCAGCGTTTTGGAGACTAACAATCAGCCCCAGCATTTT
CSVLETNNQPQHF
>13|-|-|TRBJ1-5|TRBV30
TGTGCCTGGAGCCAAGACGGGGTACAGCCCCAGCATTTT
CAWSQDGVQPQHF
>14|-|-|TRBJ2-2|TRBV11-2
TGTGCCAGCAGCTTTAAGGTGAACACCGGGGAGCTGTTTTTT
CASSFKVNTGELFF
>14|-|TRBD1|TRBJ1-1|TRBV11-2
TGTGCCAGCAGCTCGACAGGGATGAACACTGAAGCTTTCTTT
CASSSTGMNTEAFF
>13|-|-|TRBJ1-2|TRBV27
TGTGCCAGCACCGGGACAAAGGATGGCGGCTACACCTTC
CASTGTKDGGYTF